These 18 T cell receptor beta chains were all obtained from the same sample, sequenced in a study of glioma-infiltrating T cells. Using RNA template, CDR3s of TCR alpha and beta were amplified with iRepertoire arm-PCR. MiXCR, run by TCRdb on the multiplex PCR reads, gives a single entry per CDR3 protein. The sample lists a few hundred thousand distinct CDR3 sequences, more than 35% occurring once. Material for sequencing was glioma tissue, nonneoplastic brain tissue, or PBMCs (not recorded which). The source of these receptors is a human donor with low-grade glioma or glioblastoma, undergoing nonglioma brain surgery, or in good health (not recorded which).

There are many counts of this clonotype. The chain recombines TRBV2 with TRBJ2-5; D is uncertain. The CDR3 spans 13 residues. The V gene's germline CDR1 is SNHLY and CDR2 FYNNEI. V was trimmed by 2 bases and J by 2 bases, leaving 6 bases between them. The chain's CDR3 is CASSERMQETQYF. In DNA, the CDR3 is TGTGCCAGCAGTGAACGTATGCAAGAGACCCAGTACTTC.

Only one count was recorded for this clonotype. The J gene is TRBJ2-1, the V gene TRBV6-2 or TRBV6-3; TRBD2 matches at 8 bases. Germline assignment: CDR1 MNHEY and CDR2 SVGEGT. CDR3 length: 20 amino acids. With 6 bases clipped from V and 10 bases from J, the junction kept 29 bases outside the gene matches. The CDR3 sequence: CASRGQRGSVGVAGSYEQFF. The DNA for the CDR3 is TGTGCCAGCAGGGGCCAACGGGGTTCGGTGGGGGTAGCGGGGAGCTACGAGCAGTTCTTC.

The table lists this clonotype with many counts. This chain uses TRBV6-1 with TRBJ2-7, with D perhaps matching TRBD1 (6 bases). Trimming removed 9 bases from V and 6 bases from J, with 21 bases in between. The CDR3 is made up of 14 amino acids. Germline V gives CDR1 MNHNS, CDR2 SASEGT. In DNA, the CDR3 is TGTGCCAGACAAGGGGGAGTACTAGTATGCGAGCAGTACTTC. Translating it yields CARQGGVLVCEQYF.

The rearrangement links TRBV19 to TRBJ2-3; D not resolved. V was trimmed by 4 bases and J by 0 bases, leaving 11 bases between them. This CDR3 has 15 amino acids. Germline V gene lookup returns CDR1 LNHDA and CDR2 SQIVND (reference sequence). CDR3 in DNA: TGTGCCAGTAGTACGTGGAGCCTAAGCACAGATACGCAGTATTTT. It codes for CASSTWSLSTDTQYF.

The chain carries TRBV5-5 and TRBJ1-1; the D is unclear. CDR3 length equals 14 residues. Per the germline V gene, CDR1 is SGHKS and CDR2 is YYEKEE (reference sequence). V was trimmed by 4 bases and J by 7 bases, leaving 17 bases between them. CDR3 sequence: CASSPDPPEFEAFF. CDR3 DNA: TGTGCCAGCAGCCCAGATCCCCCGGAATTTGAAGCTTTCTTT.

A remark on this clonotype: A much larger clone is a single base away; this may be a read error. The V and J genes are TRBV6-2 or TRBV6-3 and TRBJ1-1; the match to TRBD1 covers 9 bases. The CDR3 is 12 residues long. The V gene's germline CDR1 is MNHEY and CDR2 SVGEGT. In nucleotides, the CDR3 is TGTGCCGGCAGACAGACAGGGGGTGAAGCTTTCTTT. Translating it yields CAGRQTGGEAFF.

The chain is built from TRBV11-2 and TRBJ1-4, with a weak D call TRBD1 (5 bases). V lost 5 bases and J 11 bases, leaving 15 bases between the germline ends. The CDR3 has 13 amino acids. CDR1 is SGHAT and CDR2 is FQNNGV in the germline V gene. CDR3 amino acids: CASSSLMKGKLFF. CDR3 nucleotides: TGTGCCAGCAGCAGTCTAATGAAGGGGAAACTGTTTTTT. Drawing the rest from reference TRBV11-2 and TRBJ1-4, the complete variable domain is EAGVAQSPRYKIIEKRQSVAFWCNPISGHATLYWYQQILGQGPKLLIQFQNNGVVDDSQLPKDRFSAERLKGVDSTLKIQPAKLEDSAVYLCASSSLMKGKLFFGSGTQLSVL.

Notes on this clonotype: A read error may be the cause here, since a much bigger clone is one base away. In nucleotides, the CDR3 is TGTGCCAGCAGAATCCGGCCTCGCAGGCTTGGCTACACCTTC. It codes for CASRIRPRRLGYTF. The rearrangement uses TRBV6-1 and TRBJ1-2; D is unclear. The germline gives CDR1 MNHNS, CDR2 SASEGT. This CDR3 has 14 residues. The V and J ends lost 6 bases and 7 bases respectively, with 18 bases between them.

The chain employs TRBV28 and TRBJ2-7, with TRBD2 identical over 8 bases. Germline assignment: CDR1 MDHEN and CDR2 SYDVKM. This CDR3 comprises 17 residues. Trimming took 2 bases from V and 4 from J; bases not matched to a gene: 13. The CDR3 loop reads CASSLAPGVAGTYEQYF. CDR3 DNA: TGTGCCAGCAGTTTAGCCCCTGGGGTAGCGGGAACGTACGAGCAGTACTTC.

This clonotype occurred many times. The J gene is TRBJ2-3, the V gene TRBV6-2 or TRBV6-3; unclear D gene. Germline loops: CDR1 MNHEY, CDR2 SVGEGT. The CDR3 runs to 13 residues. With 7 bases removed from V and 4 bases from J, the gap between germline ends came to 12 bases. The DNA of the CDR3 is TGTGCCAGCAAGTTACAAGCTTCAGATACGCAGTATTTT. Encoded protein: CASKLQASDTQYF.

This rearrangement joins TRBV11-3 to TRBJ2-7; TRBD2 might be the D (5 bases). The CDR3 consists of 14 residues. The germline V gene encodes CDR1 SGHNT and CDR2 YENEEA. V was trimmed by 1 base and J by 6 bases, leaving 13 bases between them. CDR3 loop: CASSLVSGIGEQYF. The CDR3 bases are TGTGCCAGCAGCTTAGTATCCGGGATTGGCGAGCAGTACTTC. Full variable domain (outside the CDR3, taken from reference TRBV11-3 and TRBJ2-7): EAGVVQSPRYKIIEKKQPVAFWCNPISGHNTLYWYLQNLGQGPELLIRYENEEAVDDSQLPKDRFSAERLKGVDSTLKIQPAELGDSAVYLCASSLVSGIGEQYFGPGTRLTVT.

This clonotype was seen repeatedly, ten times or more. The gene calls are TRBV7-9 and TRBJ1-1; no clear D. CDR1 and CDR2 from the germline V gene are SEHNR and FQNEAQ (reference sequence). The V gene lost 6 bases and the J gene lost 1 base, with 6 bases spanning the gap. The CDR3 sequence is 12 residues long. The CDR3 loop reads CASRRSNTEAFF. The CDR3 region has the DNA TGTGCCAGCAGGCGTTCGAACACTGAAGCTTTCTTT.

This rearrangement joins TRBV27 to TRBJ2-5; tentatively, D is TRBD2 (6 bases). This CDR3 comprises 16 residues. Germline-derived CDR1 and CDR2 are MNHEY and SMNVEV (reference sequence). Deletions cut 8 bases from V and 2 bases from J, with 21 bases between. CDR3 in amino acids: CASSPWGNSGQETQYF. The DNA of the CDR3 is TGTGCCAGCTCACCGTGGGGTAATAGCGGACAAGAGACCCAGTACTTC.

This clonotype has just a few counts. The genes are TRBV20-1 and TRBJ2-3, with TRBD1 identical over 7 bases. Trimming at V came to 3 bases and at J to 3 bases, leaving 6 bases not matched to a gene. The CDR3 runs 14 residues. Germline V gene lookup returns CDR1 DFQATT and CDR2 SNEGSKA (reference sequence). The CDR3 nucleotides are TGCAGTGCTAGTGGCAGGGGGTGGACAGATACGCAGTATTTT. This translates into CSASGRGWTDTQYF.

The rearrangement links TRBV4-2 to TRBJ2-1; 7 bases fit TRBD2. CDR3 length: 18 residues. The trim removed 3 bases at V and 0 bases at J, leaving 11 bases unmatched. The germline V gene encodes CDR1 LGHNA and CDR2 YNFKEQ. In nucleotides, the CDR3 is TGTGCCAGCAGCCACCCACAGGTGCGGGAGTTCTCCTACAATGAGCAGTTCTTC. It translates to CASSHPQVREFSYNEQFF.

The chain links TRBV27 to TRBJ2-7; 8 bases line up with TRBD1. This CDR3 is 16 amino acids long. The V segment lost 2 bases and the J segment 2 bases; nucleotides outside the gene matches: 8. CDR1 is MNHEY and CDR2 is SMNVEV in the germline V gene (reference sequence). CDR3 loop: CASSLLAGGPPYEQYF. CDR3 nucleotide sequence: TGTGCCAGCAGTTTACTCGCAGGGGGCCCCCCCTACGAGCAGTACTTC.

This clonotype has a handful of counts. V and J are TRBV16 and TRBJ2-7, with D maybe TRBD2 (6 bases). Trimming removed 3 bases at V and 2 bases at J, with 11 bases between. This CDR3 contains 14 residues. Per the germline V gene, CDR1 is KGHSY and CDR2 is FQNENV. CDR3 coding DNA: TGTGCCAGCAGCCAGTTTAGCGGAGCCTACGAGCAGTACTTC. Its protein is CASSQFSGAYEQYF.

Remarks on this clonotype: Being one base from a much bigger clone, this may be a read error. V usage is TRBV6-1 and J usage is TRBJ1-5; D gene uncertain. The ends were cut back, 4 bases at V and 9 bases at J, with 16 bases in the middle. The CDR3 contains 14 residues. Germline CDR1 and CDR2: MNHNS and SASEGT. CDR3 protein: CASSARSWDRPQHF. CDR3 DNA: TGTGCCAGCAGTGCCCGGTCGTGGGATCGGCCCCAGCATTTT.